These 27 T cell receptor beta chains were sequenced from one sample in a study of cytomegalovirus exposure and HLA in healthy donors. Primers: 60 Vbeta forward and 13 Jbeta reverse. Only in-frame clones appear in the TCRdb table, and some are missing; sequencing was by immunoSEQ multiplex PCR. The data show about 130,000 clones, around 78% seen once. Sequenced sample: PBMCs. The receptors originated from a woman between 50 and 59 years old in good health and CMV-seronegative.

The CDR3 nucleotides read TGTGCCGCCGGGGAAAGGGTCTACGAGCAGTACTTC. It translates to CAAGERVYEQYF. This chain links TRBV6-5 with TRBJ2-7; tentative D call: TRBD2 (5 bases). Germline values: CDR1 MNHEY, CDR2 SVGAGI. The CDR3 loop spans 12 amino acids. Trimming pared 11 bases from V and 3 bases from J, leaving 14 bases between.

The chain recombines TRBV7-9 with TRBJ1-4; a possible D gene is TRBD1 (6 bases). The CDR3 has 17 residues. Per the germline V gene, CDR1 is SEHNR and CDR2 is FQNEAQ (reference sequence). V lost 0 bases, J lost 2 bases, and 13 bases lay in between. The CDR3 DNA is TGTGCCAGCAGCTTAGCCTCGCGGGGGGGCACTAATGAAAAACTGTTTTTT. Protein product: CASSLASRGGTNEKLFF.

This rearrangement joins TRBV30 to TRBJ2-3; D perhaps matches TRBD1 (6 bases). The CDR3 length is 14 residues. Germline V gives CDR1 GTSNPN, CDR2 SVGIG (reference sequence). The ends were cut back, 2 bases at V and 3 bases at J, with 12 bases in the middle. Here the CDR3 reads CAWSLTGWTDTQYF. CDR3 coding DNA: TGTGCCTGGAGTCTCACAGGGTGGACAGATACGCAGTATTTT.

This clone appeared a single time. The chain is built from TRBV7-8 and TRBJ1-3; D is possibly TRBD1 (5 bases). The CDR3 has 17 amino acids. Germline V gene sequence: CDR1 SGHVS, CDR2 FQNEAQ. Trimming left V 3 bases short and J 1 base short, with 16 bases between. In DNA form, the CDR3 reads TGTGCCAGCAGCTTTGGCGCAGCCCCAGGGTCTGGAAACACCATATATTTT. Translating it yields CASSFGAAPGSGNTIYF.

The chain uses TRBV27 and TRBJ1-5, with D perhaps TRBD1 (6 bases). The CDR3 is 15 amino acids. Germline V CDR1 and CDR2: MNHEY, SMNVEV (reference sequence). Trimming pared 4 bases from V and 2 bases from J, leaving 12 bases between. CDR3 amino acids: CASSYTGNGNQPQHF. CDR3 bases: TGTGCCAGCAGTTATACAGGGAATGGCAATCAGCCCCAGCATTTT.

This clone occurred many times. J is TRBJ2-3 and V is TRBV19, with D possibly TRBD2 on 5 matching bases. CDR3 length equals 13 residues. CDR1 and CDR2 (germline): LNHDA, SQIVND (reference sequence). V was cut by 6 bases and J by 0 bases, with 7 bases left in between. This CDR3 reads CASRTGSTDTQYF. The CDR3 coding sequence is TGTGCCAGTAGAACGGGAAGCACAGATACGCAGTATTTT.

The chain couples TRBV10-1 to TRBJ2-5; TRBD2 agrees at 13 bases. CDR3 length: 15 residues. V dropped 4 bases and J dropped 2; count of bases not matched to a gene: 1. CDR1 is WNHNN and CDR2 is SYGVQD in the germline V gene (reference sequence). CDR3 residues: CASSALAGGQETQYF. CDR3 nucleotides: TGCGCCAGCAGTGCACTAGCGGGAGGGCAAGAGACCCAGTACTTC.

This clone was counted a few times. The chain has TRBV6-5 and TRBJ2-5; D may be TRBD2 (5 bases). The CDR3 spans 12 residues. In germline, CDR1 is MNHEY, CDR2 SVGAGI. Trimming cost V 0 bases and J 9 bases, with 8 bases left between them. In nucleotides, the CDR3 is TGTGCCAGCAGTTACTCCGGGCGGGCCCAGTACTTC. Translation gives CASSYSGRAQYF.

The chain links TRBV7-2 to TRBJ2-7; possibly TRBD2 for D (6 bases). The CDR3 covers 13 residues. V gave up 1 base and J gave up 7 bases, with 11 bases separating them. From germline, CDR1 is SGHTA and CDR2 FQGNSA. CDR3 amino acids: CASSLDPGREQYV. CDR3 DNA: TGTGCCAGCAGCTTAGATCCAGGGAGGGAGCAGTACGTC.

The DNA for the CDR3 is TGTGCCAGCAGCCTAGGACTCAGCTCCTACGAGCAGTACGTC. Encoded protein: CASSLGLSSYEQYV. This rearrangement joins TRBV7-8 to TRBJ2-7; weak D call: TRBD2 (5 bases). The CDR3 has 14 residues. V was clipped by 5 bases and J by 0 bases, with 11 bases between them. Germline V gives CDR1 SGHVS, CDR2 FQNEAQ.

Only one count was recorded for this clone. The rearrangement joins TRBV7-6 to TRBJ2-1, with TRBD2 identical over 12 bases. This CDR3 comprises 19 residues. Germline V gene sequence: CDR1 SGHVS, CDR2 FNYEAQ. Germline trimming cut 1 base from V and 0 bases from J; bases unmatched to any gene: 7. This chain's CDR3 is CASSLGRLAGERSYNEQFF. CDR3 sequence (DNA): TGTGCCAGCAGCTTAGGCAGACTAGCGGGAGAACGCTCCTACAATGAGCAGTTCTTC.

V and J are TRBV7-9 and TRBJ2-2; TRBD2 might be the D (6 bases). In germline, CDR1 is SEHNR, CDR2 FQNEAQ (reference sequence). The CDR3 loop spans 15 amino acids. V was clipped by 5 bases and J by 6 bases, with 16 bases between them. CDR3 DNA sequence: TGTGCCAGCAGCCCCGCTAGCGCACGGTCCGGGGAGCTGTTTTTT. Translation: CASSPASARSGELFF.

The chain joins TRBV6-6 to TRBJ2-7; 10 bases match TRBD2. V gave up 4 bases and J gave up 6 bases; unmatched junction bases: 9. This CDR3 has 15 amino acids. Per germline, CDR1 MNHNY and CDR2 SVGAGI (reference sequence). The CDR3 protein is CASSSAGLAFGEQYF. CDR3 nucleotides: TGTGCCAGCAGTTCCGCGGGACTAGCGTTTGGCGAGCAGTACTTC.

The chain is built from TRBV5-6 and TRBJ1-5, with TRBD1 matching over 7 bases. This CDR3 is 17 amino acids long. Germline lookup yields CDR1 SGHDT and CDR2 YYEEEE. The V segment lost 4 bases and the J segment 0 bases; nucleotides outside the gene matches: 10. The CDR3 DNA follows: TGTGCCAGCAGCCAACAGCAGGGGGTTCGTAGCAATCAGCCCCAGCATTTT. It specifies CASSQQQGVRSNQPQHF.

This clone was seen a handful of times. V gene TRBV6-1 combines with J gene TRBJ2-7; 14 bases map to TRBD2. The CDR3 contains 15 residues. Germline V gene data show CDR1 as MNHNS and CDR2 as SASEGT. V trimming: 6 bases; J trimming: 6 bases; junction bases outside the gene matches: 7. The CDR3 DNA is TGTGCCAGCAGAAGCGGGACTAGCGGGAGAGGCGAGCAGTACTTC. It specifies CASRSGTSGRGEQYF.

This chain's CDR3 is CASSLGLQGNSGYTF. The CDR3 DNA follows: TGTGCCAGCAGTTTAGGGTTACAGGGGAATAGTGGCTACACCTTC. V and J are TRBV28 and TRBJ1-2; 7 bases match TRBD1. The germline V gene encodes CDR1 MDHEN and CDR2 SYDVKM. Trimming took 2 bases from V and 7 from J; bases not matched to a gene: 10. The length of the CDR3 is 15 residues.

The chain is built from TRBV2 and TRBJ1-5, with no clear D. V lost 2 bases to trimming and J lost 9 bases, with 17 bases between them. This CDR3 comprises 15 residues. CDR1 SNHLY and CDR2 FYNNEI come from the germline V gene. CDR3 amino acids: CASSEPGGIIMPQHF. The CDR3 nucleotides are TGTGCCAGCAGTGAACCCGGCGGTATAATCATGCCCCAGCATTTT. Looking up the rest from reference TRBV2 and TRBJ1-5 gives the full variable domain: EPEVTQTPSHQVTQMGQEVILRCVPISNHLYFYWYRQILGQKVEFLVSFYNNEISEKSEIFDDQFSVERPDGSNFTLKIRSTKLEDSAMYFCASSEPGGIIMPQHFGDGTRLSIL.

The chain uses TRBV9 and TRBJ1-1; 9 positions match TRBD1. V lost 5 bases and J lost 7; bases outside the gene matches: 9. Germline CDR1 and CDR2: SGDLS and YYNGEE. The CDR3 loop spans 14 amino acids. This chain's CDR3 is CASREPKGQGEAFF. The CDR3 coding sequence is TGTGCCAGCAGAGAACCGAAGGGACAGGGTGAAGCTTTCTTT.

The rearrangement links TRBV4-3 to TRBJ2-2; D is possibly TRBD2 (5 bases). The CDR3 is 15 amino acids. V was trimmed by 1 base and J by 6 bases, leaving 12 bases between them. Germline-derived CDR1 and CDR2 are LGHNA and YSLEER. The CDR3 is CASSQVPGWAGELFF. In nucleotides, the CDR3 is TGCGCCAGCAGCCAAGTCCCGGGGTGGGCCGGGGAGCTGTTTTTT.

The chain is built from TRBV30 and TRBJ1-4; tentatively, D is TRBD1 (6 bases). Trimming pared 0 bases from V and 6 bases from J, leaving 11 bases between. Germline CDR1 is GTSNPN and CDR2 is SVGIG (reference sequence). The CDR3 has 14 amino acids. CDR3 in DNA: TGTGCCTGGAGTGTAGGGGGAAGTTATGAAAAACTGTTTTTT. Amino acid sequence: CAWSVGGSYEKLFF.

The chain is built from TRBV28 and TRBJ1-1; D unclear. V lost 7 bases to trimming and J lost 4 bases, with 13 bases between them. The V gene's germline CDR1 is MDHEN and CDR2 SYDVKM. This CDR3 contains 13 residues. CDR3 region: CASTGIGITEAFF. The CDR3 DNA is TGTGCCAGCACGGGGATCGGGATCACTGAAGCTTTCTTT.

There are a few counts of this clone. This chain joins TRBV27 and TRBJ2-1; maybe TRBD1 (5 bases). The V gene's germline CDR1 is MNHEY and CDR2 SMNVEV (reference sequence). V was cut by 5 bases and J by 2 bases, with 13 bases left in between. The CDR3 sequence is 15 residues long. CDR3 region: CASSPGREPYNEQFF. CDR3 nucleotides: TGTGCCAGCAGTCCTGGCAGGGAACCCTACAATGAGCAGTTCTTC.

The V gene is TRBV19, the J gene TRBJ2-2; TRBD1 aligns across 11 bases. The V segment lost 4 bases and the J segment 5 bases; nucleotides outside the gene matches: 6. The CDR3 contains 16 residues. CDR1 is LNHDA, CDR2 SQIVND, per germline (reference sequence). The CDR3 loop reads CASSTPGTGGTGELFF. CDR3 nucleotides: TGTGCCAGTAGTACCCCCGGGACAGGGGGGACCGGGGAGCTGTTTTTT. Supplemented by reference TRBV19 and TRBJ2-2, the full variable domain reads DGGITQSPKYLFRKEGQNVTLSCEQNLNHDAMYWYRQDPGQGLRLIYYSQIVNDFQKGDIAEGYSVSREKKESFPLTVTSAQKNPTAFYLCASSTPGTGGTGELFFGEGSRLTVL.

V is TRBV7-8 and J is TRBJ1-1; no firm D call. V lost 4 bases to trimming and J lost 2 bases, with 17 bases between them. From germline, CDR1 is SGHVS and CDR2 FQNEAQ. The CDR3 has 16 residues. Written as DNA, the CDR3 is TGTGCCAGCAGCTCGAGCGGACGGCAAGCCAACACTGAAGCTTTCTTT. Its translation: CASSSSGRQANTEAFF.

CDR3 protein: CASTGQGLAEERTEAFF. CDR3 in DNA: TGTGCCAGCACCGGACAGGGGTTAGCAGAAGAGAGGACTGAAGCTTTCTTT. This chain joins TRBV7-9 and TRBJ1-1; 9 bases are a match to TRBD1. The V gene end was trimmed by 7 bases and the J gene end by 5 bases; junction bases not matched to a gene: 17. From germline, CDR1 is SEHNR and CDR2 FQNEAQ (reference sequence). This CDR3 has 17 residues.

The chain combines TRBV6-1 with TRBJ2-7; TRBD2 matches at 8 bases. Germline V CDR1 and CDR2: MNHNS, SASEGT. V lost 8 bases to trimming and J lost 4 bases; unmatched junction nucleotides: 4. The CDR3 sequence is 12 residues long. This CDR3 is CASGAGAYEQYV. The CDR3 DNA sequence: TGTGCCAGCGGAGCGGGGGCGTACGAGCAGTACGTC.

The chain combines TRBV4-1 with TRBJ2-7, with 15 bases that match TRBD2. Germline-derived CDR1 and CDR2 are MGHRA and YSYEKL. V gave up 3 bases and J gave up 2 bases; unmatched junction bases: 11. The CDR3 covers 19 residues. CDR3 coding DNA: TGCGCCAGCAGCCACATAGGGGGGACTAGCGGGAGGAAGACCTACGAGCAGTACTTC. Its translation: CASSHIGGTSGRKTYEQYF.